The 3 T cell receptor beta chains below all came from one sample that was sequenced in a study of monozygotic twins with inflammatory bowel disease. TCRdb re-called the 5' RACE reads; every CDR3 protein appears as one record, without DNA. The data show about 420,000 distinct CDR3 sequences, and the top ten clones hold approximately 2.3%. Sequencing was done on a sample of blood. These receptors were taken from a human donor with ulcerative colitis or Crohn's disease, or a healthy co-twin of an affected twin (not recorded which).

The CDR3 spells CASSFWTGEKTQYF. The chain employs TRBV11-2 and TRBJ2-5; the TRBD1 assignment by TCRdb is unverifiable without DNA. Germline assignment: CDR1 SGHAT and CDR2 FQNNGV. The CDR3 contains 14 residues.

V and J are TRBV20-1 and TRBJ1-2; there is no DNA to check the TCRdb D call of TRBD1. The CDR3 has 11 residues. Germline CDR1 DFQATT, CDR2 SNEGSKA (reference sequence). CDR3 amino acids: CSAYRQYGYTF.

The chain couples TRBV2 to TRBJ2-5; TCRdb names TRBD1, which stays unverified in the absence of DNA. Germline values: CDR1 SNHLY, CDR2 FYNNEI. The CDR3 sequence is 14 residues long. CDR3 sequence: CASSDPTDQETQYF.